Below, one T cell receptor (beta chain) is given with its context. Authors' methods: Scientists estimated how many nucleated cells there were by amplifying reference gene primers. Using immunoSEQ multiplex PCR, the repertoire was profiled, and TCRdb retains in-frame clones only, with some absent. V and J calls and clone size are as listed in that table; D and trimming were resolved from the DNA. The data hold hundreds of thousands of clones, with about 90% observed a single time. These data come from a study of blood T cell repertoires in COVID-19. Study-wide background: Collection of acute and convalescent COVID-19 samples took place in the United States, Italy and Spain. T cells, B-cell-depleted T cells, or PBMCs provided the cDNA or gDNA that served as material.

The length of the CDR3 is 13 residues. The germline V gene has CDR1 PRHDT and CDR2 FYEKMQ (reference sequence). V dropped 3 bases and J dropped 8 bases, with 13 bases sitting between them. Sequencing was carried out using peripheral blood. This receptor was taken from a man aged 35-49 years with acute or convalescent COVID-19. The chain couples TRBV13 to TRBJ1-2, with D perhaps matching TRBD1 (6 bases). CDR3 region: CASSFGGPEGYTF. The CDR3 nucleotides read TGTGCCAGCAGCTTTGGGGGCCCCGAGGGCTACACCTTC.